These 17 T cell receptor beta chains were all obtained from the same sample, sequenced in a study of T cell responses to AZD1222 COVID-19 vaccine. Method: immunoSEQ multiplex PCR; TCRdb's copy keeps in-frame clones and lacks some. Of 100,000 to 150,000 clones listed, roughly 87% are singletons. Specimen: peripheral blood, collected on day 0 of MenACWY control vaccination. The receptors were sampled from an adult in good health.

The chain couples TRBV6-2 or TRBV6-3 to TRBJ2-7, with 14 bases identical to TRBD2. The V gene's germline CDR1 is MNHEY and CDR2 SVGEGT. The CDR3 covers 15 residues. After removal of 6 bases from V and 2 bases from J, the junction contained 3 bases not matched to a gene. CDR3 nucleotide sequence: TGTGCCAGCAGCCAGGGACTAGCGGGGGCCTACGAGCAGTACGTC. Its protein is CASSQGLAGAYEQYV.

Worth noting for this clone: The sample contains more than one DNA sequence encoding this CDR3. CDR3 protein: CASSQDTSGNTIYF. For the CDR3, the DNA is TGTGCCAGCAGCCAAGATACCTCTGGAAACACCATATATTTT. This rearrangement joins TRBV3-1 (or the pseudogene TRBV3-2) to TRBJ1-3; D call uncertain. From germline, CDR1 is LGHDT and CDR2 YNNKEL (reference sequence). This CDR3 region has 14 residues. The V and J ends lost 0 bases and 0 bases respectively, with 3 bases between them.

The J gene is TRBJ2-7, the V gene TRBV5-1, with 7 bases that match TRBD2. The CDR3 consists of 14 residues. With 0 bases clipped from V and 2 bases from J, the junction kept 2 bases outside the gene matches. Looked up from germline, CDR1 is SGHRS and CDR2 is YFSETQ. The CDR3: CASSLDSGPYEQYF. Written as DNA, the CDR3 is TGCGCCAGCAGCTTGGATAGCGGGCCCTACGAGCAGTACTTC.

The chain couples TRBV9 to TRBJ1-2; possibly TRBD1 for D (5 bases). This CDR3 is 14 amino acids long. V was pared by 0 bases and J by 4 bases, with 10 bases between. CDR1 and CDR2 from the germline V gene are SGDLS and YYNGEE. The CDR3 spells CASSVDQGSYGYTF. The CDR3 DNA sequence: TGTGCCAGCAGCGTAGATCAGGGAAGCTATGGCTACACCTTC.

The rearrangement uses TRBV24-1 and TRBJ2-3; D gene unclear. The V end was cut by 9 bases, the J end by 1 base, with 10 bases between. The CDR3 is 13 residues long. Germline-derived CDR1 and CDR2 are KGHDR and SFDVKD. CDR3 coding DNA: TGTGCCACCTCCGCCGTGGGCACAGATACGCAGTATTTT. Translation: CATSAVGTDTQYF.

The J gene is TRBJ1-6, the V gene TRBV5-4; TRBD1 agrees at 8 bases. The CDR3 is made up of 15 amino acids. V was pared by 4 bases and J by 3 bases, with 3 bases of the junction left unmatched. CDR1 and CDR2 from the germline V gene are SGHNT and YYREEE (reference sequence). The DNA of the CDR3 is TGTGCCAGCAGCCCTACAGGGGGCTATAATTCACCCCTCCACTTT. As protein: CASSPTGGYNSPLHF. Full variable domain (rest looked up from reference TRBV5-4 and TRBJ1-6): ETGVTQSPTHLIKTRGQQVTLRCSSQSGHNTVSWYQQALGQGPQFIFQYYREEENGRGNFPPRFSGLQFPNYSSELNVNALELDDSALYLCASSPTGGYNSPLHFGNGTRLTVT.

The chain uses TRBV11-2 and TRBJ1-2; maybe TRBD1 (5 bases). The V gene lost 4 bases and the J gene lost 4 bases, with 13 bases spanning the gap. The CDR3 covers 14 residues. The V gene's germline CDR1 is SGHAT and CDR2 FQNNGV. CDR3 bases: TGTGCCAGCAGCTCCCTCGAGGACATCTATGGCTACACCTTC. It specifies CASSSLEDIYGYTF.

The chain is built from TRBV7-2 and TRBJ2-1; maybe TRBD1 (6 bases). The CDR3 runs to 15 residues. Trimming took 6 bases from V and 9 from J, leaving 21 bases between them. Germline V CDR1 and CDR2: SGHTA, FQGNSA. CDR3 sequence: CASREVGAPFFEQFF. For the CDR3, the DNA is TGTGCCAGCAGGGAGGTGGGGGCTCCCTTTTTTGAGCAGTTCTTC.

This rearrangement joins TRBV19 to TRBJ1-3; weak D call: TRBD1 (5 bases). The CDR3 is 17 amino acids. Germline V lookup: CDR1 LNHDA, CDR2 SQIVND (reference sequence). The V and J ends lost 3 bases and 0 bases respectively, with 15 bases between them. The DNA for the CDR3 is TGTGCCAGTAGTATCCTGGCCCGGGGGGTCTCTGGAAACACCATATATTTT. Translating it yields CASSILARGVSGNTIYF.

This clone was observed a few times. The chain recombines TRBV6-5 with TRBJ1-3, with TRBD1 identical over 9 bases. Trimming took 8 bases from V and 4 from J; bases not matched to a gene: 6. This CDR3 is built from 14 residues. Per the germline V gene, CDR1 is MNHEY and CDR2 is SVGAGI. CDR3 coding DNA: TGTGCCAGCCGCGGGACAGGGTCCGGAAACACCATATATTTT. Amino acids: CASRGTGSGNTIYF.

There are a few counts of this clone. This rearrangement joins TRBV27 to TRBJ2-7; D gene unclear. The CDR3 loop spans 13 amino acids. The ends were cut back, 4 bases at V and 0 bases at J, with 7 bases in the middle. Germline assignment: CDR1 MNHEY and CDR2 SMNVEV (reference sequence). Here the CDR3 DNA reads TGTGCCAGCAGTTACTCAAGCTCCTACGAGCAGTACTTC. Protein product: CASSYSSSYEQYF.

The chain carries TRBV7-9 and TRBJ1-4, with D unclear. Looked up from germline, CDR1 is SEHNR and CDR2 is FQNEAQ (reference sequence). Trimming shortened V by 6 bases and J by 8 bases, and 10 bases separated the two germline ends. There are 12 residues in the CDR3. CDR3 sequence reads: CASRQREEKLFF. The CDR3 bases are TGTGCCAGCAGGCAGAGAGAAGAAAAACTGTTTTTT. The whole variable domain, filled in from reference TRBV7-9 and TRBJ1-4, reads DTGVSQNPRHKITKRGQNVTFRCDPISEHNRLYWYRQTLGQGPEFLTYFQNEAQLEKSRLLSDRFSAERPKGSFSTLEIQRTEQGDSAMYLCASRQREEKLFFGSGTQLSVL.

The chain joins TRBV19 to TRBJ2-7; 16 nucleotides line up with TRBD2. The junction had 17 bases not matched to a gene; V was cut back by 6 bases and J by 6 bases. The germline gives CDR1 LNHDA, CDR2 SQIVND (reference sequence). This CDR3 is 19 amino acids long. The CDR3 DNA is TGTGCCAGTAGCCGGACGGGACTAGCGGGAGGGTCCCCCTACGGCGAGCAGTACTTC. Its translation: CASSRTGLAGGSPYGEQYF.

The chain combines TRBV11-2 with TRBJ1-6, with unresolved D. Germline V gives CDR1 SGHAT, CDR2 FQNNGV. The V end lost 5 bases, the J end lost 7 bases, and 12 bases lay between the germline ends. This CDR3 spans 14 amino acids. The CDR3: CASSPLVKNSPLHF. The CDR3, as DNA: TGTGCCAGCAGCCCCCTTGTCAAAAATTCACCCCTCCACTTT.

This chain joins TRBV4-1 and TRBJ2-1; D ambiguous. Per germline, CDR1 MGHRA and CDR2 YSYEKL. The CDR3 sequence is 15 residues long. Trimming stripped 2 bases from V and 3 bases from J, with 11 bases between. Here the CDR3 DNA reads TGCGCCAGCAGCCAACAAGGGTCAGACTACAATGAGCAGTTCTTC. Translation: CASSQQGSDYNEQFF.

This clone appeared once. V is TRBV7-3 and J is TRBJ2-6; D is possibly TRBD1 (5 bases). The CDR3 extends over 19 amino acids. V was shortened by 5 bases and J by 10 bases, with 30 bases between the two germline ends. CDR1 is SGHTA and CDR2 is FQGTGA in the germline V gene. CDR3 bases: TGTGCCAGCAGCCGGGTGGGCTCCCCCGGACAAACAGTTTCAAACGTCCTGACTTTC. Translated, it gives CASSRVGSPGQTVSNVLTF. Variable domain in full (rest from reference TRBV7-3 and TRBJ2-6): GAGVSQTPSNKVTEKGKYVELRCDPISGHTALYWYRQSLGQGPEFLIYFQGTGAADDSGLPNDRFFAVRPEGSVSTLKIQRTERGDSAVYLCASSRVGSPGQTVSNVLTFGAGSRLTVL.

This sequence joins TRBV7-6 and TRBJ2-1; 8 nucleotides match TRBD1. CDR1 is SGHVS, CDR2 FNYEAQ, per germline. This CDR3 has 17 amino acids. The junction had 6 bases not matched to a gene; V was cut back by 2 bases and J by 0 bases. CDR3 protein: CASSLIPQGGSYNEQFF. The DNA for the CDR3 is TGTGCCAGCAGCTTAATACCACAGGGGGGCTCCTACAATGAGCAGTTCTTC.